A single T cell receptor beta chain is shown here with its context. Per the original methods: Amplification with reference gene primers provided the estimates of nucleated cell counts. Assay used: immunoSEQ multiplex PCR; TCRdb lists only in-frame clones, some missing. V and J calls and clone size are copied from that table; D and trimming were computed from the DNA. The data show 150,000 to 200,000 clones, just over 90% seen once. The J segment lost 5 bases and the V segment lost 6 bases, leaving 6 bases of the junction unmatched. This CDR3 has 13 amino acids. The germline CDR1 and CDR2 sequences are ENHRY and SYGVKD. This entry is derived from a study of blood T cell repertoires in COVID-19. About the study: Sites across the United States, Italy and Spain contributed samples from acute and convalescent COVID-19.

V gene TRBV10-3 combines with J gene TRBJ2-7; TRBD1 agrees at 8 bases. The receptor comes from a woman in her sixties with COVID-19, enrolled during active disease. What was sequenced was peripheral blood. The chain's CDR3 is CAIRTGGKDEQYF. As DNA, the CDR3 is TGTGCCATCAGAACAGGGGGGAAGGACGAGCAGTACTTC.